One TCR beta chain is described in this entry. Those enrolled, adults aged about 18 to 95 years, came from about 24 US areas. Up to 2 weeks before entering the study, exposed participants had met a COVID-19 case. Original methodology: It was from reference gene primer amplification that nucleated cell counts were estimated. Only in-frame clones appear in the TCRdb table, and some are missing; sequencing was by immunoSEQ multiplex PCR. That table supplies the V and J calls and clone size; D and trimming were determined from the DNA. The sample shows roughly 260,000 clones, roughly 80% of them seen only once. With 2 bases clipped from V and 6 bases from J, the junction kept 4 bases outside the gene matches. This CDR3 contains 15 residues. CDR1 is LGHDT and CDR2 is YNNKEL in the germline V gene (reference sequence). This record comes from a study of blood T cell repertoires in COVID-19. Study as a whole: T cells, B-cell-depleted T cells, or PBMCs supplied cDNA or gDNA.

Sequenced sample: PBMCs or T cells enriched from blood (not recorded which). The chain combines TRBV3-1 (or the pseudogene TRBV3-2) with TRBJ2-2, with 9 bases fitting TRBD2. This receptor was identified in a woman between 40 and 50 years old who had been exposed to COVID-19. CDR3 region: CASSQPSGVSGELFF. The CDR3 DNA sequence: TGTGCCAGCAGCCAACCTAGCGGGGTTTCCGGGGAGCTGTTTTTT.